Below, 14 T cell receptor beta chains from the same sample are listed, as sequenced in a study of CD8 T cells in Susac syndrome. The RNA input was about 0.45 to 1 ug, and it was reverse transcribed with random hexamers. MiXCR was run by TCRdb on the immunoSEQ multiplex PCR reads, yielding one entry per CDR3 protein. In the table there are about 140,000 distinct CDR3 sequences, more than 85% of which are singletons. The source material was CD8+ T cells from PBMCs. The source of these receptors is a human donor with Susac syndrome.

The chain is built from TRBV6-5 and TRBJ2-7, with 7 nucleotides matching TRBD2. Germline loops: CDR1 MNHEY, CDR2 SVGAGI. This CDR3 is built from 13 residues. The V gene end was trimmed by 6 bases and the J gene end by 2 bases; junction bases not matched to a gene: 4. CDR3 DNA: TGTGCCAGCAGGGTGGGAGGGACCTACGAGCAGTACTTC. Protein sequence: CASRVGGTYEQYF.

The genes are TRBV3-1 and TRBJ1-5; TRBD1 matches at 7 bases. The trim removed 0 bases at V and 2 bases at J, leaving 7 bases unmatched. Germline V gene data show CDR1 as LGHDT and CDR2 as YNNKEL (reference sequence). This CDR3 contains 17 residues. CDR3 residues: CASSQDLPGGGNQPQHF. CDR3 nucleotides: TGTGCCAGCAGCCAAGATCTGCCAGGGGGTGGCAATCAGCCCCAGCATTTT.

The chain has TRBV5-6 and TRBJ2-7, with D perhaps given as TRBD1 or TRBD2 (5 bases each). The CDR3 totals 12 residues. V was pared by 4 bases and J by 3 bases, with 8 bases between. CDR1 and CDR2 from the germline V gene are SGHDT and YYEEEE. CDR3 sequence: CASSGTVYEQYF. In DNA, the CDR3 is TGTGCCAGCAGCGGGACGGTCTACGAGCAGTACTTC.

The chain is built from TRBV24-1 and TRBJ2-7; D is unclear. The CDR3 runs to 13 residues. Trimming removed 4 bases at V and 0 bases at J, with 6 bases between. Germline CDR1 reads KGHDR; CDR2 reads SFDVKD. CDR3 residues: CATSEPGSYEQYF. CDR3 bases: TGTGCCACCAGTGAACCTGGCTCCTACGAGCAGTACTTC.

The rearrangement joins TRBV7-9 to TRBJ1-1; a possible D gene is TRBD1 (5 bases). Trimming took 5 bases from V and 8 from J, leaving 18 bases between them. CDR3 length equals 14 residues. CDR1 is SEHNR and CDR2 is FQNEAQ in the germline V gene (reference sequence). Here the CDR3 DNA reads TGTGCCAGCAGCCCCCCCGGGGGTATAGACGAAGCTTTCTTT. Its translation is CASSPPGGIDEAFF.

This chain uses TRBV7-9 with TRBJ1-2; no clear D gene. Per the germline V gene, CDR1 is SEHNR and CDR2 is FQNEAQ (reference sequence). This CDR3 spans 17 amino acids. The germline V and J ends were trimmed by 1 base and 8 bases, with 23 bases remaining between them. The CDR3 DNA is TGTGCCAGCAGCTTAGTAATAGACGGTGAGGGAGTACACGGCTACACCTTC. Translated, it gives CASSLVIDGEGVHGYTF.

The chain recombines TRBV7-8 with TRBJ2-5, with TRBD2 matching 16 bases. Germline CDR1 and CDR2: SGHVS and FQNEAQ. CDR3 length: 18 amino acids. V lost 2 bases, J lost 9 bases, and 12 bases stayed unmatched. This CDR3 is CASSLPGLAGGPPWAQYF. CDR3 nucleotides: TGTGCCAGCAGCTTACCGGGACTAGCGGGAGGGCCCCCTTGGGCCCAGTACTTC. The full variable domain, rest sourced from reference TRBV7-8 and TRBJ2-5, is GAGVSQSPRYKVAKRGQDVALRCDPISGHVSLFWYQQALGQGPEFLTYFQNEAQLDKSGLPSDRFFAERPEGSVSTLKIQRTQQEDSAVYLCASSLPGLAGGPPWAQYFGPGTRLLVL.

The chain uses TRBV7-6 and TRBJ2-7; the match to TRBD1 covers 10 bases. Germline values: CDR1 SGHVS, CDR2 FNYEAQ. The ends lost 6 bases at V and 3 bases at J; junction bases unmatched: 8. CDR3 length equals 15 residues. The CDR3 loop reads CASRQDRGPIYEQYF. CDR3 DNA: TGTGCCAGCAGGCAAGACAGGGGGCCAATCTACGAGCAGTACTTC.

The chain is built from TRBV19 and TRBJ2-2; TRBD2 aligns across 7 bases. Germline V lookup: CDR1 LNHDA, CDR2 SQIVND (reference sequence). Trimming removed 5 bases from V and 1 base from J; junction bases left unmatched: 4. The CDR3 length is 15 residues. The CDR3 DNA sequence: TGTGCCAGTAGTGAGGGAGGGGTGAACACCGGGGAGCTGTTTTTT. Residues: CASSEGGVNTGELFF. Looking up the rest from reference TRBV19 and TRBJ2-2 gives the full variable domain: DGGITQSPKYLFRKEGQNVTLSCEQNLNHDAMYWYRQDPGQGLRLIYYSQIVNDFQKGDIAEGYSVSREKKESFPLTVTSAQKNPTAFYLCASSEGGVNTGELFFGEGSRLTVL.

The chain recombines TRBV7-9 with TRBJ2-7, with TRBD1 matching 7 bases. The CDR3 has 15 amino acids. Germline values: CDR1 SEHNR, CDR2 FQNEAQ (reference sequence). V shed 0 bases, J shed 4 bases, and the junction held 6 bases outside the gene matches. CDR3 in amino acids: CASSLAQGTEYEQYF. The CDR3 nucleotides are TGTGCCAGCAGCTTAGCGCAGGGGACAGAGTACGAGCAGTACTTC.

The J gene is TRBJ2-5, the V gene TRBV18; 7 bases match TRBD2. The germline CDR1 and CDR2 sequences are KGHSH and LQKENI. CDR3 length: 14 residues. J was trimmed by 5 bases and V by 2 bases; bases with no gene match: 5. This chain's CDR3 is CASSPEAGVETQYF. The CDR3 DNA reads as TGTGCCAGCTCACCAGAGGCGGGAGTGGAGACCCAGTACTTC.

The genes are TRBV5-6 and TRBJ1-2, with D perhaps TRBD1 (6 bases). This CDR3 is 14 amino acids long. Deletions cut 4 bases from V and 4 bases from J, with 14 bases between. Germline lookup yields CDR1 SGHDT and CDR2 YYEEEE. CDR3 region: CASSMQTGGYGYTF. The CDR3 region has the DNA TGTGCCAGCAGCATGCAGACAGGAGGCTATGGCTACACCTTC.

The chain joins TRBV24-1 to TRBJ2-3; 7 bases map to TRBD2. V shed 1 base and J 0 bases; nucleotides not matched to a gene: 3. This CDR3 is built from 16 residues. CDR1 is KGHDR and CDR2 is SFDVKD in the germline V gene. CDR3 nucleotide sequence: TGTGCCACCAGTGATTTCGATAGCGGGAGCACAGATACGCAGTATTTT. Translating gives CATSDFDSGSTDTQYF.

The chain has TRBV30 and TRBJ1-2; D is ambiguous. Germline V gene sequence: CDR1 GTSNPN, CDR2 SVGIG (reference sequence). There are 10 residues in the CDR3. Trimming pared 4 bases from V and 6 bases from J, leaving 6 bases between. The CDR3 DNA reads TGTGCCTGGATTCAGGATGGCTACACCTTC. This translates into CAWIQDGYTF.